This T cell receptor (beta chain) was captured in a study of spatial heterogeneity in lung cancer. MiXCR, applied by TCRdb to the 5' RACE reads, yields one record per CDR3 protein. The table lists about 23,000 distinct CDR3 sequences, around 5% of them singletons. This clonotype was observed at least ten times. CDR1 and CDR2 (germline): MDHEN, SYDVKM. V dropped 3 bases and J dropped 0 bases, with 10 bases sitting between them. The CDR3 is 15 amino acids. The time point denotes: sample taken at primary tumor resection. The receptor was derived from a male donor with early-stage non-small cell lung cancer. This chain connects TRBV28 to TRBJ2-3, with D possibly matching TRBD2 (6 bases). The input for sequencing was PBMCs, taken at surgery. The CDR3 DNA is TGTGCCAGCAGTTTGGGCGGGGCTAGCACAGATACGCAGTATTTT. Protein: CASSLGGASTDTQYF.